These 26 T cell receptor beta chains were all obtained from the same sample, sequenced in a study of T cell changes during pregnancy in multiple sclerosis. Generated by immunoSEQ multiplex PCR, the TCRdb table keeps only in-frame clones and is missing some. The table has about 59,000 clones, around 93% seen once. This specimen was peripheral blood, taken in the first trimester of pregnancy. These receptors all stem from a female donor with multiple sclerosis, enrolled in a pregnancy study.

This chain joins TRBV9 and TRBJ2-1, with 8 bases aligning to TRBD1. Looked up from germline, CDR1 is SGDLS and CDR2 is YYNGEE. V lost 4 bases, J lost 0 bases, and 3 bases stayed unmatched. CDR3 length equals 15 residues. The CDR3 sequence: CASSTGQGSYNEQFF. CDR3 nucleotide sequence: TGTGCCAGCAGCACCGGACAGGGCTCCTACAATGAGCAGTTCTTC.

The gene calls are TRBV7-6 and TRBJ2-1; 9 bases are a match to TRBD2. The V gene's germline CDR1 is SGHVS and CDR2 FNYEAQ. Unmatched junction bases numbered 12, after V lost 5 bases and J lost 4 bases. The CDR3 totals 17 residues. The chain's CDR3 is CASSDTAAGGMYNEQFF. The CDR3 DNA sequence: TGTGCCAGCAGCGATACAGCAGCGGGAGGAATGTACAATGAGCAGTTCTTC.

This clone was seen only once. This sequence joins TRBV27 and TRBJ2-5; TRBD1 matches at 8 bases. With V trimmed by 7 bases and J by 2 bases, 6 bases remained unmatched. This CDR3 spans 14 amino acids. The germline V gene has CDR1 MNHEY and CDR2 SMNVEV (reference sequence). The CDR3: CASKRDRSQETQYF. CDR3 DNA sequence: TGTGCCAGCAAGAGGGACAGGAGTCAAGAGACCCAGTACTTC.

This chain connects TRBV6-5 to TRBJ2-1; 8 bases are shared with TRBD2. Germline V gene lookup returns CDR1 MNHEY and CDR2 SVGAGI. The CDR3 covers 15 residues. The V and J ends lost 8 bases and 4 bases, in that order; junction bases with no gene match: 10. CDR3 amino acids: CASGLASGLYNEQFF. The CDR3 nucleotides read TGTGCCAGCGGACTGGCTAGCGGGTTATACAATGAGCAGTTCTTC.

The DNA for the CDR3 is TGTGCCAGCTCACTAAGACAGGTTTCGCAATACAATGAGCAGTTCTTC. It translates to CASSLRQVSQYNEQFF. J is TRBJ2-1 and V is TRBV18; TRBD1 might be the D (6 bases). The CDR3 has 16 residues. CDR1 KGHSH and CDR2 LQKENI come from the germline V gene. V gave up 4 bases and J gave up 4 bases, with 17 bases separating them.

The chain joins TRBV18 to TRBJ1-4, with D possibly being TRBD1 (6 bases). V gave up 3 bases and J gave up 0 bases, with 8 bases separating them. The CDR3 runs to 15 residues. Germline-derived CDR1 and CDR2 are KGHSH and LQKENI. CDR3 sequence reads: CASSPRGTTNEKLFF. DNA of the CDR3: TGTGCCAGCTCACCTAGGGGGACAACTAATGAAAAACTGTTTTTT.

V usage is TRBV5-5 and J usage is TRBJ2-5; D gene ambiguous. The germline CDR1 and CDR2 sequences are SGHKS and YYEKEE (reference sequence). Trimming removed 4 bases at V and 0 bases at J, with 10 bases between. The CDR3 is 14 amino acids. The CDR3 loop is CASSPRADQETQYF. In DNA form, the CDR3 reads TGTGCCAGCAGCCCCCGCGCGGACCAAGAGACCCAGTACTTC. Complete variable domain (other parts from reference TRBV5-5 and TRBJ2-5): DAGVTQSPTHLIKTRGQQVTLRCSPISGHKSVSWYQQVLGQGPQFIFQYYEKEERGRGNFPDRFSARQFPNYSSELNVNALLLGDSALYLCASSPRADQETQYFGPGTRLLVL.

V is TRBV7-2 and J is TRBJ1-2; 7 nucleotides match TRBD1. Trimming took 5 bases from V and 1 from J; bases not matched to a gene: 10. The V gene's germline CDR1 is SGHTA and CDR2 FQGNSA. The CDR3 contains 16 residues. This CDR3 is CASSPETGRHNYGYTF. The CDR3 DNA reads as TGTGCCAGCAGCCCGGAGACAGGGCGGCATAACTATGGCTACACCTTC.

In DNA form, the CDR3 reads TGTGCCAGCAGCTTAGCAGCCCCTACGGGCGAGCAGTACTTC. Its protein product is CASSLAAPTGEQYF. This chain links TRBV7-9 with TRBJ2-7, with D unresolved. Trimming stripped 0 bases from V and 6 bases from J, with 12 bases between. The CDR3 is 14 amino acids. Per the germline V gene, CDR1 is SEHNR and CDR2 is FQNEAQ (reference sequence).

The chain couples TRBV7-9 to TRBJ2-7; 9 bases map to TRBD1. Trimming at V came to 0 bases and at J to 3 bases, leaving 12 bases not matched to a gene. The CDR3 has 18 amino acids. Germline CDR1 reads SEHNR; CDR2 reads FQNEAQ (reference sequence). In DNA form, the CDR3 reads TGTGCCAGCAGCTTAGCGGTCCCCGGAGACAGGGGGGTCTACGAGCAGTACTTC. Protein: CASSLAVPGDRGVYEQYF.

The CDR3 is CASSFLSEQYF. CDR3 DNA: TGTGCCAGCAGTTTCCTGTCCGAGCAGTACTTC. The chain uses TRBV27 and TRBJ2-7, with D unclear. Deletions cut 3 bases from V and 6 bases from J, with 6 bases between. The CDR3 extends over 11 amino acids. Germline V gene lookup returns CDR1 MNHEY and CDR2 SMNVEV (reference sequence).

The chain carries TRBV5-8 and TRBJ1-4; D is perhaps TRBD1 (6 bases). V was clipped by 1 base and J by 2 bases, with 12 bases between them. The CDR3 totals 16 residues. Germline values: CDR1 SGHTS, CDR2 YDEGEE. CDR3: CASSLTGRRTNEKLFF. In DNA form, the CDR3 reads TGTGCCAGCAGCTTGACAGGGAGACGGACTAATGAAAAACTGTTTTTT.

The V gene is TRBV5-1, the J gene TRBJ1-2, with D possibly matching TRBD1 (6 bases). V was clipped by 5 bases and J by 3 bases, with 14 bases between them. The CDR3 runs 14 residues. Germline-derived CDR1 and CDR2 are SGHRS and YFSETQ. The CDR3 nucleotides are TGCGCCAGCAGTCCGGACAGACTATACTATGGCTACACCTTC. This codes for CASSPDRLYYGYTF. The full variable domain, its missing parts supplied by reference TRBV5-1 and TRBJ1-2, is KAGVTQTPRYLIKTRGQQVTLSCSPISGHRSVSWYQQTPGQGLQFLFEYFSETQRNKGNFPGRFSGRQFSNSRSEMNVSTLELGDSALYLCASSPDRLYYGYTFGSGTRLTVV.

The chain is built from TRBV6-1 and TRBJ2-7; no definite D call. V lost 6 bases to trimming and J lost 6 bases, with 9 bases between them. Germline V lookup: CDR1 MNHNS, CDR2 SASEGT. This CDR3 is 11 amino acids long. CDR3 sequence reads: CASRYSSEQYF. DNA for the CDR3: TGTGCCAGCAGGTACAGCAGCGAGCAGTACTTC.

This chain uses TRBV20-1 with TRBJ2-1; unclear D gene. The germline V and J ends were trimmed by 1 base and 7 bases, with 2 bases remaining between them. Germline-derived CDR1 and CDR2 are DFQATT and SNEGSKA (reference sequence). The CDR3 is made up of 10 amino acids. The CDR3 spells CSARANEQFF. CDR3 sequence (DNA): TGCAGTGCTAGAGCGAATGAGCAGTTCTTC.

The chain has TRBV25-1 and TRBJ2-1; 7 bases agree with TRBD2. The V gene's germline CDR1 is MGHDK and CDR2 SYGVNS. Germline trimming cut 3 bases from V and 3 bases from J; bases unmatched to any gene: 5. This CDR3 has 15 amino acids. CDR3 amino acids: CASSEFLADYNEQFF. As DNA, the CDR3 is TGTGCCAGCAGTGAGTTCCTAGCGGACTACAATGAGCAGTTCTTC.

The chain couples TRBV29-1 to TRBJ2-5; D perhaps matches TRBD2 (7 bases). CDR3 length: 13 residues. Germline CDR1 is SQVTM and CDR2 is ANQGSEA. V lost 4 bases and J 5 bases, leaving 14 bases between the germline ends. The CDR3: CSVGYREGETQYF. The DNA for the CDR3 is TGCAGCGTTGGGTACAGGGAGGGGGAGACCCAGTACTTC.

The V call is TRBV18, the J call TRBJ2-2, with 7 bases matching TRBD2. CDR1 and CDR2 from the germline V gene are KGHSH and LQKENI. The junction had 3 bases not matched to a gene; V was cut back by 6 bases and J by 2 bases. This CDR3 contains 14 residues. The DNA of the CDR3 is TGTGCCAGCTCGAAGCGGGATAACACCGGGGAGCTGTTTTTT. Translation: CASSKRDNTGELFF.

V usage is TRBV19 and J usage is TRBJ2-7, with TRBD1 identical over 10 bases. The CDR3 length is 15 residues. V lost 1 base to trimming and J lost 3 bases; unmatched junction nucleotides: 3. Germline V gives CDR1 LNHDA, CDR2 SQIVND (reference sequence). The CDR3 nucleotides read TGTGCCAGTAGTATAGTCGACAGGGGGCACTACGAGCAGTACTTC. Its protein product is CASSIVDRGHYEQYF.

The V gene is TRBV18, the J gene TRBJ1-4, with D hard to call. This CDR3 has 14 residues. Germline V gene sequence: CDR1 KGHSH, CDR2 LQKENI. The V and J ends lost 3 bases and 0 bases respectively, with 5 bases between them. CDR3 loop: CASSPRATNEKLFF. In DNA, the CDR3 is TGTGCCAGCTCACCCCGGGCAACTAATGAAAAACTGTTTTTT.

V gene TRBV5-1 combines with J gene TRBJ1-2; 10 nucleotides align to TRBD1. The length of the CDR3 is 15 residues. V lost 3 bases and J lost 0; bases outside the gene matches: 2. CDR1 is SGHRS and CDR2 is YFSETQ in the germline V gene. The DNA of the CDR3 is TGCGCCAGCAGCTACGGACAGGGGGCTAACTATGGCTACACCTTC. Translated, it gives CASSYGQGANYGYTF.

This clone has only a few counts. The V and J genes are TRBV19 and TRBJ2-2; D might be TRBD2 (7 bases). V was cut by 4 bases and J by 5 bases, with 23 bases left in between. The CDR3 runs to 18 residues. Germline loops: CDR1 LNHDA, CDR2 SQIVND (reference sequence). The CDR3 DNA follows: TGTGCCAGTAGTACACTCCACGGGGGGCCCGTACGGACCGGGGAGCTGTTTTTT. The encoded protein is CASSTLHGGPVRTGELFF.

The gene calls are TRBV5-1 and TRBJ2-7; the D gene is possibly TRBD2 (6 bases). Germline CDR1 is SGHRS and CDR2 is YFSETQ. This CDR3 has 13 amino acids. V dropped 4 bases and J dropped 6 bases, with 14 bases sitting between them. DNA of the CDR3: TGCGCCAGCAGCCCAGGCAAGGAGGGCGAGCAGTACTTC. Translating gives CASSPGKEGEQYF.

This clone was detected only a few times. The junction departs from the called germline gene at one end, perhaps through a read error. CDR3 nucleotides: TGTGCTAGCAGCCGGAAACAGGGGACTGAAGCTTTCTTT. This encodes CASSRKQGTEAFF. This chain joins TRBV7-7 and TRBJ1-1; 7 bases map to TRBD1. There are 13 residues in the CDR3. The germline V gene has CDR1 SSHAT and CDR2 FNYEAQ (reference sequence).

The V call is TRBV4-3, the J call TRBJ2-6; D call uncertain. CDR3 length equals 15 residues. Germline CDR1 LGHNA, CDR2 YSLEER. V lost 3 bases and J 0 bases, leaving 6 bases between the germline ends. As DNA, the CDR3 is TGCGCCAGCAGCCACGGTATCTCTGGGGCCAACGTCCTGACTTTC. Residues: CASSHGISGANVLTF.

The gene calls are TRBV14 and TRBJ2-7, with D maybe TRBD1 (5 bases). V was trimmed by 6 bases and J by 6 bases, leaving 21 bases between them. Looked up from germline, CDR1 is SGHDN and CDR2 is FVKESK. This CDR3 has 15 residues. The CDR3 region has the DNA TGTGCCAGCAGTCGCGGCCGGTCTTTGGGGCGCGAGCAGTACTTC. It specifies CASSRGRSLGREQYF.